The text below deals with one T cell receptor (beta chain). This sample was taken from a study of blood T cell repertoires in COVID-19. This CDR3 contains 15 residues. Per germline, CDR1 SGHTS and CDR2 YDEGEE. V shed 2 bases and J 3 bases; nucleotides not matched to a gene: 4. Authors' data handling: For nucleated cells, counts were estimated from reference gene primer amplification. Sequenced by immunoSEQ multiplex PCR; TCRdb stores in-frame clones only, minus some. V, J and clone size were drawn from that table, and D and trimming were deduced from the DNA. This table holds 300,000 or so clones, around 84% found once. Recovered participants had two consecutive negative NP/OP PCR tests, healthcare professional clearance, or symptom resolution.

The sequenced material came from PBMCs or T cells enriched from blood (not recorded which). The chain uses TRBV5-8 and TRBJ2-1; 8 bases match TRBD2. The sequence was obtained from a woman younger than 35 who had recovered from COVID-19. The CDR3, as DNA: TGTGCCAGCAGCTTTAGCGGGAATCTCTACAATGAGCAGTTCTTC. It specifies CASSFSGNLYNEQFF.